The entry below gives a single TCR beta chain sequence along with its context. Its antigen is currently unknown. Separate cDNA molecules each had unique molecular identifiers attached to them. Each CDR3 protein is one row after TCRdb ran MiXCR on the 5' RACE reads. The sample yields roughly 55,000 distinct CDR3 sequences, about 15% seen once. This sample was taken from a study of early T cells in non-severe SARS-CoV-2 infection. Study context: The chains were unpaired, and the sequenced material was bulk RNA from unsorted whole blood.

Study-wide results and caveats: A preference for anti-spike CD8 responses marked VDJdb matching, which missed private and CD4 specificities.

This CDR3 has 14 residues. The germline gives CDR1 SGHDT, CDR2 YYEEEE. Trimming shortened V by 1 base and J by 5 bases, and 9 bases separated the two germline ends. The chain joins TRBV5-6 to TRBJ2-2; perhaps TRBD1 as D (5 bases). The source of this sequence is an adult who was a healthcare worker with PCR-confirmed SARS-CoV-2 infection or an uninfected control (not recorded which). The sample was whole blood, taken at baseline. DNA for the CDR3: TGTGCCAGCAGCTTGCTGCAGGGAACCGGGGAGCTGTTTTTT. Its protein product is CASSLLQGTGELFF.